One and the same sample provided the 16 T cell receptor beta chains below, sequenced in a study of Graves' ophthalmopathy and Graves' hyperthyroidism. Beta-chain TCR CDR3 regions were amplified from RNA transcripts. The first round was an RT-PCR with HTBI primers, and the second round was a multiplex PCR. TCRdb processed the multiplex PCR reads anew with MiXCR; each CDR3 protein has one entry. The sample has about 500,000 distinct CDR3 sequences, roughly an eighth seen once. Sequenced material: blood. These receptor sequences come from a woman aged 25-40 years with Graves' ophthalmopathy.

This clonotype was found many times. The chain carries TRBV9 and TRBJ2-2; perhaps TRBD1 as D (5 bases). V gave up 2 bases and J gave up 5 bases, with 10 bases separating them. The CDR3 length is 14 residues. Germline V gives CDR1 SGDLS, CDR2 YYNGEE. This CDR3 is CASSVGSGTGELFF. In DNA form, the CDR3 reads TGTGCCAGCAGCGTCGGATCAGGGACCGGGGAGCTGTTTTTT.

At least ten counts were recorded for this clonotype. This chain connects TRBV7-9 to TRBJ2-2; D gene uncertain. The germline CDR1 and CDR2 sequences are SEHNR and FQNEAQ (reference sequence). The CDR3 contains 14 residues. Trimming stripped 5 bases from V and 3 bases from J, with 10 bases between. CDR3 nucleotide sequence: TGTGCCAGCAGCCCCGAAGGCTACACCGGGGAGCTGTTTTTT. Translated: CASSPEGYTGELFF.

This clonotype has ten or more counts. This chain connects TRBV6-1 to TRBJ2-5, with D possibly being TRBD1 (6 bases). In germline, CDR1 is MNHNS, CDR2 SASEGT. The CDR3 runs to 15 residues. Trimming removed 4 bases at V and 1 base at J, with 13 bases between. The CDR3 reads CASSARTVGQETQYF. CDR3 DNA: TGTGCCAGCAGTGCCCGGACAGTTGGCCAAGAGACCCAGTACTTC.

The CDR3 nucleotides read TGTGCCAGCAGTTTACAGGGGCGAACCTACGAGCAGTACTTC. It translates to CASSLQGRTYEQYF. The rearrangement links TRBV28 to TRBJ2-7; a possible D gene is TRBD1 (6 bases). The CDR3 consists of 14 residues. Trimming removed 2 bases from V and 2 bases from J, with 10 bases in between. Looked up from germline, CDR1 is MDHEN and CDR2 is SYDVKM. The full variable domain, rest sourced from reference TRBV28 and TRBJ2-7, is DVKVTQSSRYLVKRTGEKVFLECVQDMDHENMFWYRQDPGLGLRLIYFSYDVKMKEKGDIPEGYSVSREKKERFSLILESASTNQTSMYLCASSLQGRTYEQYFGPGTRLTVT.

This clonotype was observed at least ten times. CDR3 nucleotides: TGCAGTGCTAGAGAGGGGGGTTACACTGAAGCTTTCTTT. Its translation is CSAREGGYTEAFF. The chain couples TRBV20-1 to TRBJ1-1; TRBD1 might be the D (5 bases). With 0 bases removed from V and 3 bases from J, the gap between germline ends came to 8 bases. CDR1 and CDR2 (germline): DFQATT, SNEGSKA (reference sequence). This CDR3 has 13 residues.

In its sample, this clonotype was seen a few times. The V and J genes are TRBV12-3 or TRBV12-4 and TRBJ2-5; 8 bases are shared with TRBD2. V lost 4 bases, J lost 1 base, and 5 bases stayed unmatched. The CDR3 loop spans 15 amino acids. CDR3 sequence (DNA): TGTGCCAGCAGTTCGCCCGGGGGGGGCCAAGAGACCCAGTACTTC. This codes for CASSSPGGGQETQYF.

V gene TRBV27 combines with J gene TRBJ1-6; TRBD1 matches at 7 bases. With 7 bases clipped from V and 7 bases from J, the junction kept 7 bases outside the gene matches. Germline loops: CDR1 MNHEY, CDR2 SMNVEV (reference sequence). The CDR3 spans 14 residues. This chain's CDR3 is CASNPGQQNSPLHF. DNA of the CDR3: TGTGCCAGCAATCCGGGACAGCAAAATTCACCCCTCCACTTT.

This clonotype was counted at least ten times. The chain employs TRBV20-1 and TRBJ1-1; 12 bases map to TRBD1. Germline V gene sequence: CDR1 DFQATT, CDR2 SNEGSKA (reference sequence). J lost 0 bases, V lost 4 bases, and 6 bases had no gene match. This CDR3 is 16 amino acids long. CDR3 residues: CSATGTGGAVNTEAFF. As DNA, the CDR3 is TGCAGTGCTACCGGGACAGGGGGCGCCGTGAACACTGAAGCTTTCTTT.

This clonotype was counted at least ten times. J is TRBJ2-7 and V is TRBV24-1; D may be TRBD1 (5 bases). With 9 bases removed from V and 3 bases from J, the gap between germline ends came to 14 bases. The CDR3 loop spans 13 amino acids. Germline V lookup: CDR1 KGHDR, CDR2 SFDVKD. The CDR3, as DNA: TGTGCCACCGGCCACGGTGGACACTACGAGCAGTACTTC. Its protein product is CATGHGGHYEQYF.

This clonotype was recorded many times. The junction differs from germline at one of its ends, possibly a read error. V gene TRBV7-9 combines with J gene TRBJ1-2; D not certain. This CDR3 has 13 residues. In germline, CDR1 is SEHNR, CDR2 FQNEAQ (reference sequence). This chain's CDR3 is CASSLAGFYGYTF. CDR3 DNA sequence: TGTGCCAGCAGCCTAGCGGGGTTCTATGGCTACACCTTC. Full variable domain (rest looked up from reference TRBV7-9 and TRBJ1-2): DTGVSQNPRHKITKRGQNVTFRCDPISEHNRLYWYRQTLGQGPEFLTYFQNEAQLEKSRLLSDRFSAERPKGSFSTLEIQRTEQGDSAMYLCASSLAGFYGYTFGSGTRLTVV.

The sample holds many counts of this clonotype. The V gene is TRBV29-1, the J gene TRBJ2-7; TRBD2 might be the D (6 bases). The germline V and J ends were trimmed by 0 bases and 0 bases, with 9 bases remaining between them. The CDR3 sequence is 14 residues long. CDR1 and CDR2 (germline): SQVTM, ANQGSEA. The DNA of the CDR3 is TGCAGCGTTGAAGAAGCGGGCCGCTCCTACGAGCAGTACTTC. This translates into CSVEEAGRSYEQYF.

This clonotype occurred many times. The chain employs TRBV29-1 and TRBJ2-2, with 7 positions matching TRBD1. The CDR3 is 14 residues long. The germline V gene has CDR1 SQVTM and CDR2 ANQGSEA. The trim removed 6 bases at V and 4 bases at J, leaving 8 bases unmatched. CDR3 residues: CSVRTGVGTGELFF. The CDR3, as DNA: TGCAGCGTCAGAACAGGGGTGGGCACCGGGGAGCTGTTTTTT.

This clonotype was seen repeatedly, ten times or more. The chain combines TRBV20-1 with TRBJ2-2, with 10 bases identical to TRBD1. V lost 1 base, J lost 4 bases, and 0 bases stayed unmatched. Per the germline V gene, CDR1 is DFQATT and CDR2 is SNEGSKA (reference sequence). This CDR3 is built from 14 residues. CDR3 nucleotide sequence: TGCAGTGCTAGAGGGACAGGGGGCACCGGGGAGCTGTTTTTT. Protein: CSARGTGGTGELFF.

About this clonotype itself: A much larger clone differs from this one at a single base, so this may be a read error. V is TRBV6-1 and J is TRBJ2-2; 7 bases are shared with TRBD2. With V trimmed by 6 bases and J by 4 bases, 14 bases remained unmatched. The germline V gene encodes CDR1 MNHNS and CDR2 SASEGT. CDR3 size: 17 residues. This CDR3 is CASSELAEGHSTGELFF. DNA of the CDR3: TGTGCCAGCAGCGAGCTAGCGGAAGGGCATAGCACCGGGGAGCTGTTTTTT.

This clonotype was picked up many times. The rearrangement joins TRBV6-1 to TRBJ2-7; D is unclear. Germline V gene lookup returns CDR1 MNHNS and CDR2 SASEGT. The CDR3 totals 14 residues. Trimming pared 4 bases from V and 2 bases from J, leaving 12 bases between. The CDR3 loop reads CASSGPTEAYEQYF. In DNA, the CDR3 is TGTGCCAGCAGTGGGCCGACTGAAGCCTACGAGCAGTACTTC.

This clonotype appeared many times. CDR3 sequence (DNA): TGTGCCAGCACCCTCTCTGGGGTCAACACTGAAGCTTTCTTT. Residues: CASTLSGVNTEAFF. The chain links TRBV12-3 or TRBV12-4 to TRBJ1-1; the D is unclear. The V and J ends lost 7 bases and 2 bases respectively, with 14 bases between them. The CDR3 totals 14 residues.